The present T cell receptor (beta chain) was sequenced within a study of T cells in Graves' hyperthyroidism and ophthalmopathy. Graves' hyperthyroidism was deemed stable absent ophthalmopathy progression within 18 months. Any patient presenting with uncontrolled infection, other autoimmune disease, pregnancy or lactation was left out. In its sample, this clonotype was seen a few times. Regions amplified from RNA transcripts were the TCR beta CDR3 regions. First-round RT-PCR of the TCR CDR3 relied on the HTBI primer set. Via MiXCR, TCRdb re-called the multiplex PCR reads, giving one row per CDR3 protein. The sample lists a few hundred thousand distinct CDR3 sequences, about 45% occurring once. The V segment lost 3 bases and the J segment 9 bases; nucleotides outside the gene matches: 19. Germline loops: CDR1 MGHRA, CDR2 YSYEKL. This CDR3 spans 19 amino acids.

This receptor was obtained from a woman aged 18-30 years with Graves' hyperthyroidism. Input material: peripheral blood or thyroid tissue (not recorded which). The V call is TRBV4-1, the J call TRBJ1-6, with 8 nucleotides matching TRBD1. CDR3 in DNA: TGCGCCAGCAGCCACCCAAGGGGACAGGACCCATCTGGGGGTTCACCCCTCCACTTT. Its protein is CASSHPRGQDPSGGSPLHF.